The TCR beta chain under discussion was sequenced for a study of T cell changes during pregnancy in multiple sclerosis. Clones were read by immunoSEQ multiplex PCR, and TCRdb kept only the in-frame ones, dropping some. The profile shows 65,000 to 85,000 clones, around 92% of them singletons. In its sample, this clone was seen once. V lost 1 base, J lost 7 bases, and 18 bases lay in between. Germline lookup yields CDR1 SGHRS and CDR2 YFSETQ. The CDR3 covers 15 residues. The genes are TRBV5-1 and TRBJ2-7; the D gene is possibly TRBD2 (6 bases). Specimen: peripheral blood, collected after pregnancy. This TCR derives from a female donor with multiple sclerosis, enrolled in a pregnancy study. CDR3 sequence reads: CASSLRAEGAGEQYF. Written as DNA, the CDR3 is TGCGCCAGCAGCTTGAGGGCGGAAGGGGCGGGGGAGCAGTACTTC.